Listed here is a single T cell receptor (beta chain). Its antigen is not identified. The data originate from a study of PD-1 blockade in mismatch repair-deficient tumors. Study-wide context: All were previously treated, progressing patients with 12 mismatch repair-deficient cancer types.

Measured with immunoSEQ multiplex PCR; TCRdb has only the in-frame clones, and not every one. This table has some 40,000 clones, roughly 88% appearing once. Mismatch repair deficiency was confirmed in all patients, by PCR or immunohistochemistry. TCRs were sequenced from three patients responding to pembrolizumab. Study findings and constraints: Tumor-resident clones, often absent from pretreatment blood, expanded after pembrolizumab and then contracted.

Germline lookup yields CDR1 SGHTA and CDR2 FQGTGA. V was trimmed by 7 bases and J by 6 bases, leaving 15 bases between them. The CDR3 is 14 residues long. The gene calls are TRBV7-3 and TRBJ2-2, with D possibly matching TRBD2 (6 bases). The material sequenced was PBMCs, taken 38 weeks after starting pembrolizumab. This TCR came from an adult with mismatch repair-deficient cancer. The CDR3 DNA sequence: TGTGCCAGCACCCGGGAGAGGGGCCCCGGGGAGCTGTTTTTT. Its translation: CASTRERGPGELFF.